The rows below give T cell receptor beta chains drawn from one sample of a study of response to subunit inactivated influenza vaccine. TCRdb called the RT-PCR reads again in MiXCR, with one record for every CDR3 protein. The top ten hold 10% of the sample, which has more than 550,000 distinct CDR3 sequences, approximately 10% seen once. Material: PBMCs from blood, obtained on the day of vaccination. The receptors derive from a man aged 45-60 years who received an inactivated influenza vaccine. The CDR3 runs from the conserved cysteine through the conserved F or W. Each record gives: V gene, CDR3 protein.

TRBV12-3/TRBV12-4	CASSLWEGTGELFF
TRBV5-1	CASSGGTAEETQYF
TRBV2	CASSEIYGGAKNIQYF
TRBV20-1	CSARPGGETNEKLFF
TRBV12-3/TRBV12-4	CASSYPGRRNEQFF
TRBV27	CASGKRTGELFF
TRBV14	CASSQIVGGAGANVLTF
TRBV12-3/TRBV12-4	CASSLGRLQNIQYF
TRBV29-1	CSVEEARTGSSYNEQFF
TRBV3-1	CASSNGVLKTQYF
TRBV12-3/TRBV12-4	CASSLAATGYEAFF
TRBV6-5	CASSYSGRTDTQYF
TRBV4-3	CASSEGPSGAQETQYF
TRBV20-1	CSAQNRDGSPLHF
TRBV4-2	CASSQKQGPNSNQPQHF
TRBV3-1	CASSHRQRTDTQYF
TRBV25-1	CASGTGLRNTEAFF
TRBV28	CASRPGLAGRNQETQYF
TRBV19	CASSLRTFRSNQPQHF
TRBV29-1	CSVEDLHSQGSSGNTIYF
TRBV24-1	CATSDLWGFGYTF
TRBV28	CASSSWSKANTGELFF
TRBV20-1	CSATSDPGELFF
TRBV7-9	CASSAGGDGNTEAFF
TRBV6-2/TRBV6-3	CASREGLAANTGELFF
TRBV5-1	CASSLALQARVSPGELFF
TRBV7-2	CASSLVGGGLNEQFF
TRBV10-3	CAITSGTSDEQFF
TRBV2	CASRSGTAYEQYF
TRBV29-1	CSVGAADTQYF
TRBV24-1	CATSDLLNGEQYF
TRBV28	CASSSRTGIYNEQFF
TRBV7-9	CASSPVTSAAYNEQFF
TRBV20-1	CSARMAASGREVEQFF
TRBV5-1	CASSLIPGGQSSYEQYF
TRBV20-1	CSATGTSGIYEQYF